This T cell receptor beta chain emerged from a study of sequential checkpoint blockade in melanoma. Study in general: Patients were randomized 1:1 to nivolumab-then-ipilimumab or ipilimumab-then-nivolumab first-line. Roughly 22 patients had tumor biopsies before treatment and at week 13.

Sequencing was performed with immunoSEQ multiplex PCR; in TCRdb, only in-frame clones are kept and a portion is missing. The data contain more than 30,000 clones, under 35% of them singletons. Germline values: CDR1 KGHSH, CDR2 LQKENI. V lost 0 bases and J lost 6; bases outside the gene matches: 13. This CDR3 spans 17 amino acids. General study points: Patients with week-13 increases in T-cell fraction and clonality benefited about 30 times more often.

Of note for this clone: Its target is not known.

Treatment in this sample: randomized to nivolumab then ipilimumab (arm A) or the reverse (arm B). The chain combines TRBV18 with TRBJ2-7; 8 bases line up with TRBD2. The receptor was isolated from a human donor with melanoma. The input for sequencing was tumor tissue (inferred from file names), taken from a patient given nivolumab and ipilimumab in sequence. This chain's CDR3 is CASSPPLIAGSPGEQYF. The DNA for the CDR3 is TGTGCCAGCTCACCACCGCTAATAGCGGGGTCCCCTGGCGAGCAGTACTTC.